This entry lists 15 T cell receptor beta chains sequenced from one sample in a study of OX40 agonist ivuxolimab in advanced cancers. Some clones are missing from TCRdb's copy, which holds only in-frame ones; the method was immunoSEQ multiplex PCR. The table lists tens of thousands of clones, 85% to 90% of them singletons. The input for sequencing was CD4+ or CD8+ T cells sorted from blood, taken in a trial of the OX40 agonist ivuxolimab. These receptors all come from an adult with an advanced solid tumor such as melanoma, head and neck, liver or kidney cancer.

This clone appeared once. The chain recombines TRBV4-3 with TRBJ1-6; D call uncertain. The CDR3 extends over 14 amino acids. Germline-derived CDR1 and CDR2 are LGHNA and YSLEER. The V end lost 1 base, the J end lost 6 bases, and 7 bases lay between the germline ends. CDR3 sequence (DNA): TGCGCCAGCAGCCAAGGAGGACTTAATTCACCCCTCCACTTT. Residues: CASSQGGLNSPLHF.

The CDR3 protein is CASTMDRLYGYTF. CDR3 in DNA: TGTGCCAGCACCATGGACAGGCTATATGGCTACACCTTC. The chain has TRBV28 and TRBJ1-2; 7 bases are a match to TRBD1. This CDR3 spans 13 amino acids. Unmatched junction bases numbered 7, after V lost 7 bases and J lost 5 bases. In germline, CDR1 is MDHEN, CDR2 SYDVKM.

This chain connects TRBV20-1 to TRBJ2-7; no firm D call. The germline V gene has CDR1 DFQATT and CDR2 SNEGSKA (reference sequence). The ends were cut back, 1 base at V and 2 bases at J, with 3 bases in the middle. The CDR3 is 11 residues long. The CDR3 loop is CSARVTYEQYF. In DNA, the CDR3 is TGCAGTGCTAGAGTCACCTACGAGCAGTACTTC.

The V gene is TRBV7-2, the J gene TRBJ2-4; D may be TRBD2 (5 bases). The CDR3 is 15 residues long. The ends were cut back, 4 bases at V and 2 bases at J, with 12 bases in the middle. Looked up from germline, CDR1 is SGHTA and CDR2 is FQGNSA. This CDR3 reads CASSWYGMTKNIQYF. The CDR3 DNA sequence: TGTGCCAGCAGCTGGTACGGGATGACCAAAAACATTCAGTACTTC.

V gene TRBV6-6 combines with J gene TRBJ1-5, with 8 nucleotides matching TRBD1. V shed 5 bases and J 6 bases; nucleotides not matched to a gene: 6. Germline V gene lookup returns CDR1 MNHNY and CDR2 SVGAGI (reference sequence). CDR3 size: 14 residues. The CDR3 spells CASSTGQGIQPQHF. The CDR3 DNA is TGTGCCAGCAGTACCGGACAGGGCATTCAGCCCCAGCATTTT.

This sequence joins TRBV2 and TRBJ2-7; 8 bases are a match to TRBD1. V shed 8 bases and J 2 bases; nucleotides not matched to a gene: 8. There are 14 residues in the CDR3. Germline V gives CDR1 SNHLY, CDR2 FYNNEI. CDR3 sequence (DNA): TGTGCCAGCTACAGAGACAGGGGAGCCTACGAGCAGTACTTC. Its translation is CASYRDRGAYEQYF.

V usage is TRBV7-3 and J usage is TRBJ2-1; 13 nucleotides agree with TRBD2. CDR3 length: 18 amino acids. The germline gives CDR1 SGHTA, CDR2 FQGTGA. Trimming took 2 bases from V and 1 from J; bases not matched to a gene: 5. CDR3: CASSLSALAGGSYNEQFF. The DNA for the CDR3 is TGTGCCAGCAGCTTATCAGCACTAGCGGGAGGGTCCTACAATGAGCAGTTCTTC.

The chain carries TRBV19 and TRBJ2-1; the D gene is possibly TRBD2 (6 bases). V was cut by 6 bases and J by 7 bases, with 19 bases left in between. CDR3 length equals 15 residues. The germline V gene encodes CDR1 LNHDA and CDR2 SQIVND (reference sequence). CDR3 loop: CASRDGAGGQNEQFF. The CDR3 region has the DNA TGTGCCAGTAGGGACGGAGCCGGGGGTCAAAATGAGCAGTTCTTC.

This clone has just a few counts. The V and J genes are TRBV7-3 and TRBJ1-1; no clear D. The germline V gene encodes CDR1 SGHTA and CDR2 FQGTGA. This CDR3 comprises 15 residues. Between the trimmed V and J ends, which lost 5 bases and 1 base, there was a span of 14 bases. The CDR3 coding sequence is TGTGCCAGCAGCCCAAAAGGCGGGGAGAACACTGAAGCTTTCTTT. Translating it yields CASSPKGGENTEAFF.

V and J are TRBV4-1 and TRBJ2-3; D gene uncertain. There are 14 residues in the CDR3. Looked up from germline, CDR1 is MGHRA and CDR2 is YSYEKL. V lost 4 bases to trimming and J lost 3 bases, with 11 bases between them. CDR3 in amino acids: CASSRGGFTDTQYF. The CDR3 DNA reads as TGCGCCAGCAGCCGAGGTGGGTTTACAGATACGCAGTATTTT.

This clone has only a few counts. This sample includes further DNA sequences coding for the same CDR3. The chain is built from TRBV5-1 and TRBJ1-4, with D possibly TRBD1 on 5 matching bases. Germline V CDR1 and CDR2: SGHRS, YFSETQ. Trimming cost V 0 bases and J 4 bases, with 7 bases left between them. CDR3 length: 14 residues. CDR3 protein: CASSLGQGNEKLFF. CDR3 bases: TGCGCCAGCAGCTTGGGGCAGGGTAATGAAAAACTGTTTTTT.

This chain links TRBV7-6 with TRBJ2-2; 8 positions match TRBD1. Trimming cost V 1 base and J 3 bases; bases outside gene matches: 13. CDR3 length: 19 residues. Germline V gives CDR1 SGHVS, CDR2 FNYEAQ. CDR3 residues: CASSLVYQGALGDTGELFF. The CDR3 coding sequence is TGTGCCAGCAGCTTAGTTTATCAGGGGGCATTAGGGGACACCGGGGAGCTGTTTTTT.

The rearrangement uses TRBV7-2 and TRBJ1-3, with D perhaps TRBD1 (6 bases). Per germline, CDR1 SGHTA and CDR2 FQGNSA. The CDR3 loop spans 14 amino acids. Trimming cost V 5 bases and J 4 bases, with 12 bases left between them. The CDR3 DNA reads as TGTGCCAGCAGCACTACAGGGCCAGGAAACACCATATATTTT. As protein: CASSTTGPGNTIYF.

V gene TRBV18 combines with J gene TRBJ2-7; D possibly corresponds to TRBD2 (6 bases). This CDR3 contains 14 residues. Germline CDR1 and CDR2: KGHSH and LQKENI. Trimming removed 3 bases from V and 2 bases from J, with 11 bases in between. CDR3 sequence (DNA): TGTGCCAGCTCACCGGGACTGTCAACCTACGAGCAGTACTTC. Translated, it gives CASSPGLSTYEQYF.

V usage is TRBV19 and J usage is TRBJ2-3; D unresolved. V was clipped by 6 bases and J by 2 bases, with 9 bases between them. Per germline, CDR1 LNHDA and CDR2 SQIVND (reference sequence). The CDR3 length is 13 residues. CDR3 DNA: TGTGCCAGTAGGGTTGGCTCCACAGATACGCAGTATTTT. It specifies CASRVGSTDTQYF.